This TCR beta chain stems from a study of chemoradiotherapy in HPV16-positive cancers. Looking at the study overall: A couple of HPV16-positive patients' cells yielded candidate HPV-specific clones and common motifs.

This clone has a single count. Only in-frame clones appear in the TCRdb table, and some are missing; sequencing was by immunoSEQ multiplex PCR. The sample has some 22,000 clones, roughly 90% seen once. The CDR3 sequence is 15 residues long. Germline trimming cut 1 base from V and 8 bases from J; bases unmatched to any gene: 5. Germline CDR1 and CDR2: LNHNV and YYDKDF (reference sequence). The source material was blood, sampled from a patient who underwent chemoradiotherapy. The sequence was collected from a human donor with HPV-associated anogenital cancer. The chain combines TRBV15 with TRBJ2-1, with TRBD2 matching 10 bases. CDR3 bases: TGTGCCACCAGCAGAGTTACTAGCGGGAAATATGAGCAGTTCTTC. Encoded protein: CATSRVTSGKYEQFF.